A single sample is the source of the 2 T cell receptor beta chains below, sequenced in a study of technical replicates of blood from several donors. Produced via immunoSEQ multiplex PCR; TCRdb's table is partial and in-frame only. The table has some 70,000 clones, nearly 98% seen once. Specimen: T cells isolated from PBMCs. The receptors come from a human donor in good health.

The rearrangement links TRBV4-1 to TRBJ2-7; the match to TRBD2 covers 12 bases. After removal of 1 base from V and 0 bases from J, the junction contained 4 bases not matched to a gene. CDR1 MGHRA and CDR2 YSYEKL come from the germline V gene. The CDR3 spans 17 residues. The CDR3 region is CASSQALAGGHSYEQYF. DNA of the CDR3: TGCGCCAGCAGCCAAGCACTAGCGGGAGGCCACTCCTACGAGCAGTACTTC.

The chain couples TRBV19 to TRBJ2-1; 9 bases map to TRBD2. The germline CDR1 and CDR2 sequences are LNHDA and SQIVND (reference sequence). The CDR3 sequence is 15 residues long. V lost 4 bases and J lost 7; bases outside the gene matches: 8. CDR3 sequence reads: CASSRRLAERNEQFF. The CDR3 DNA sequence: TGTGCCAGTAGTAGAAGACTAGCGGAGAGGAATGAGCAGTTCTTC.